The 26 T cell receptor beta chains in this list originate from one sample, sequenced in a study of blood T cells in healthy people across ages. Combining a sample-barcoded 5' primer with a J-beta primer mix, a second PCR ran for roughly 7 to 11 cycles. Using its own MiXCR run on the 5' RACE reads, TCRdb lists one record per CDR3 protein. The table includes roughly 1,500,000 distinct CDR3 sequences, roughly 32% detected once. The sample comprised blood. These receptors were obtained from a woman younger than 45 in good health.

There are many counts of this clonotype. The rearrangement joins TRBV4-1 to TRBJ2-3; D could derive from TRBD1 or TRBD2 (5 bases each). The germline V gene has CDR1 MGHRA and CDR2 YSYEKL. This CDR3 has 15 amino acids. The V end was cut by 5 bases, the J end by 2 bases, with 14 bases between. The CDR3 region has the DNA TGCGCCAGCAGCAGTGAGAGGGGTCCCACAGATACGCAGTATTTT. Protein sequence: CASSSERGPTDTQYF.

On this clonotype: Germline and junction disagree at one end, which may indicate a read error. The genes are TRBV15 and TRBJ2-7; D unclear. The CDR3 consists of 14 residues. Germline V CDR1 and CDR2: LNHNV, YYDKDF (reference sequence). CDR3 sequence (DNA): TGTGCCACCAGCAGAGTTCAAGGGAACTACGGGCAGTACTTC. Translating it yields CATSRVQGNYGQYF. The full variable domain, with the rest looked up from reference TRBV15 and TRBJ2-7, is DAMVIQNPRYQVTQFGKPVTLSCSQTLNHNVMYWYQQKSSQAPKLLFHYYDKDFNNEADTPDNFQSRRPNTSFCFLDIRSPGLGDTAMYLCATSRVQGNYGQYFGPGTRLTVT.

V and J are TRBV20-1 and TRBJ2-3; TRBD2 matches 8 bases. The ends lost 0 bases at V and 1 base at J; junction bases unmatched: 12. Germline-derived CDR1 and CDR2 are DFQATT and SNEGSKA (reference sequence). This CDR3 contains 18 residues. This chain's CDR3 is CSARDSARAGDGTDTQYF. DNA for the CDR3: TGCAGTGCTAGAGATTCGGCACGAGCGGGAGATGGCACAGATACGCAGTATTTT.

The J gene is TRBJ1-6, the V gene TRBV20-1; D is unclear. Germline V lookup: CDR1 DFQATT, CDR2 SNEGSKA (reference sequence). The CDR3 has 13 residues. V was clipped by 6 bases and J by 6 bases, with 12 bases between them. CDR3: CSASQVSNSPLHF. Here the CDR3 DNA reads TGCAGTGCCTCCCAAGTGTCTAATTCACCCCTCCACTTT.

This chain joins TRBV2 and TRBJ2-2; 13 bases are a match to TRBD2. Germline-derived CDR1 and CDR2 are SNHLY and FYNNEI. This CDR3 is built from 17 residues. The ends lost 7 bases at V and 0 bases at J; junction bases unmatched: 5. The CDR3 reads CASTGTSGDANTGELFF. The CDR3 DNA is TGTGCCAGCACCGGGACTAGCGGGGACGCGAACACCGGGGAGCTGTTTTTT.

The V call is TRBV6-6, the J call TRBJ1-1; D might be TRBD1 (6 bases). V lost 0 bases and J 4 bases, leaving 18 bases between the germline ends. The CDR3 spans 17 residues. The germline V gene encodes CDR1 MNHNY and CDR2 SVGAGI (reference sequence). The DNA of the CDR3 is TGTGCCAGCAGTTACTCGATGGTGGGGGGCTCGGGCACTGAAGCTTTCTTT. Translation: CASSYSMVGGSGTEAFF.

This chain uses TRBV6-5 with TRBJ1-5, with TRBD1 identical over 9 bases. V shed 6 bases and J 7 bases; nucleotides not matched to a gene: 10. Germline CDR1 reads MNHEY; CDR2 reads SVGAGI. This CDR3 has 15 amino acids. CDR3 in amino acids: CASRARDRVGQPQHF. Written as DNA, the CDR3 is TGTGCCAGCAGAGCCCGGGACAGGGTTGGGCAGCCCCAGCATTTT.

The chain has TRBV6-5 and TRBJ1-4, with TRBD1 as a possible D gene (5 bases). Germline lookup yields CDR1 MNHEY and CDR2 SVGAGI. The CDR3 runs 15 residues. V was shortened by 0 bases and J by 14 bases, with 19 bases between the two germline ends. The CDR3 here is CASSYSGTAYDRLFF. In DNA, the CDR3 is TGTGCCAGCAGTTACTCCGGGACGGCCTATGATAGGCTGTTTTTT.

This clonotype has more than one count but fewer than ten. The CDR3 DNA follows: TGTGCCAGCAGCGTAGGAGGGCAGGGTGAAGCTTTCTTT. It translates to CASSVGGQGEAFF. The chain couples TRBV9 to TRBJ1-1; TRBD1 might be the D (5 bases). The germline V gene encodes CDR1 SGDLS and CDR2 YYNGEE. This CDR3 is 13 amino acids long. Trimming shortened V by 0 bases and J by 7 bases, and 10 bases separated the two germline ends.

This clonotype was picked up a small number of times. The CDR3 protein is CASSNRQLAQYF. The CDR3 DNA follows: TGTGCCAGCAGTAACAGACAGTTGGCGCAGTATTTT. The V call is TRBV6-6, the J call TRBJ2-3; D is possibly TRBD1 (5 bases). Germline V CDR1 and CDR2: MNHNY, SVGAGI (reference sequence). The length of the CDR3 is 12 residues. The germline V and J ends were trimmed by 5 bases and 10 bases, with 13 bases remaining between them.

This clonotype was seen a handful of times. The V call is TRBV20-1, the J call TRBJ1-6, with D possibly TRBD1 on 6 matching bases. The V gene's germline CDR1 is DFQATT and CDR2 SNEGSKA (reference sequence). V gave up 4 bases and J gave up 10 bases, with 17 bases separating them. CDR3 length: 14 residues. CDR3 sequence reads: CSATGGRGNSPLHF. The DNA for the CDR3 is TGCAGTGCTACCGGAGGCAGGGGAAACTCACCCCTCCACTTT.

The sample holds a few counts of this clonotype. V usage is TRBV4-1 and J usage is TRBJ1-5, with D maybe TRBD1 (6 bases). Deletions cut 4 bases from V and 3 bases from J, with 13 bases between. This CDR3 is 15 amino acids long. The germline V gene encodes CDR1 MGHRA and CDR2 YSYEKL. CDR3 coding DNA: TGCGCCAGCAGCCTAAACAGGGTGTCCAATCAGCCCCAGCATTTT. Residues: CASSLNRVSNQPQHF.

The table lists this clonotype with a few counts. The chain combines TRBV4-1 with TRBJ2-7, with 7 nucleotides matching TRBD1. Per germline, CDR1 MGHRA and CDR2 YSYEKL. This CDR3 comprises 15 residues. Unmatched junction bases numbered 10, after V lost 3 bases and J lost 5 bases. The CDR3 coding sequence is TGCGCCAGCAGCCATGAGGGATACAGGGGTGACGAGCAGTACTTC. Its protein is CASSHEGYRGDEQYF.

The genes are TRBV7-2 and TRBJ2-1; D not certain. This CDR3 region has 12 residues. V lost 1 base and J 7 bases, leaving 5 bases between the germline ends. The germline V gene encodes CDR1 SGHTA and CDR2 FQGNSA. The CDR3 DNA reads as TGTACCAGCAGCTTAGGGGCGAATGAGCAGTTCTTC. This codes for CTSSLGANEQFF.

This clonotype was detected a few times. This rearrangement joins TRBV11-2 to TRBJ2-3; no definite D call. Germline V lookup: CDR1 SGHAT, CDR2 FQNNGV. The length of the CDR3 is 14 residues. Trimming stripped 0 bases from V and 6 bases from J, with 10 bases between. Written as DNA, the CDR3 is TGTGCCAGCAGCTTAGAAGGGCCCGGGGATACGCAGTATTTT. It specifies CASSLEGPGDTQYF.

There are a few counts of this clonotype. V is TRBV20-1 and J is TRBJ2-7; TRBD2 aligns across 9 bases. Germline V CDR1 and CDR2: DFQATT, SNEGSKA (reference sequence). CDR3 length equals 14 residues. V shed 1 base, J shed 5 bases, and the junction held 6 bases outside the gene matches. In nucleotides, the CDR3 is TGCAGTGCTAGAGCCGGACTAGCGCAAGACGAGCAGTACTTC. This sequence encodes CSARAGLAQDEQYF.

The rearrangement joins TRBV5-5 to TRBJ2-3; D gene uncertain. CDR1 SGHKS and CDR2 YYEKEE come from the germline V gene (reference sequence). The CDR3 runs to 15 residues. V was shortened by 0 bases and J by 6 bases, with 14 bases between the two germline ends. The DNA of the CDR3 is TGTGCCAGCAGCTTGGGACCGATAGGATTGGATACGCAGTATTTT. The encoded protein is CASSLGPIGLDTQYF.

This chain joins TRBV4-1 and TRBJ2-3; 7 nucleotides line up with TRBD2. Trimming cost V 0 bases and J 6 bases; bases outside gene matches: 6. Germline-derived CDR1 and CDR2 are MGHRA and YSYEKL. CDR3 length equals 15 residues. CDR3 coding DNA: TGCGCCAGCAGCCAAGAGGGGGGGAATTGGGATACGCAGTATTTT. Translation gives CASSQEGGNWDTQYF.

The chain links TRBV20-1 to TRBJ2-2; 8 bases fit TRBD2. Germline assignment: CDR1 DFQATT and CDR2 SNEGSKA (reference sequence). The CDR3 spans 14 residues. Trimming removed 4 bases from V and 7 bases from J; junction bases left unmatched: 8. CDR3 DNA sequence: TGCAGTGCTACGAGCGGGAGTCAGGGCGGGGAGCTGTTTTTT. Translated, it gives CSATSGSQGGELFF.

The chain combines TRBV6-1 with TRBJ2-7; D may match TRBD1 or TRBD2 (5 bases each). The CDR3 is made up of 14 amino acids. Germline assignment: CDR1 MNHNS and CDR2 SASEGT. V lost 5 bases and J 5 bases, leaving 16 bases between the germline ends. Here the CDR3 reads CASSLRDGENEQYF. CDR3 sequence (DNA): TGTGCCAGCAGTCTCCGGGACGGGGAGAACGAGCAGTACTTC.

CDR3 sequence: CASSPLAGGPADTQYF. As DNA, the CDR3 is TGTGCCAGCAGTCCCCTAGCGGGAGGGCCCGCAGATACGCAGTATTTT. The chain links TRBV28 to TRBJ2-3; 12 nucleotides line up with TRBD2. J gave up 4 bases and V 5 bases, and 7 bases lay outside the gene matches. The CDR3 is 16 amino acids. Germline V gene lookup returns CDR1 MDHEN and CDR2 SYDVKM.

Only a few counts were recorded for this clonotype. V is TRBV2 and J is TRBJ2-6, with 8 bases aligning to TRBD1. V was pared by 11 bases and J by 1 base, with 10 bases of the junction left unmatched. There are 16 residues in the CDR3. Germline-derived CDR1 and CDR2 are SNHLY and FYNNEI. CDR3 loop: CACWTGSRSGANVLTF. CDR3 DNA: TGTGCCTGCTGGACAGGGAGTAGGTCTGGGGCCAACGTCCTGACTTTC.

The genes are TRBV14 and TRBJ2-7; weak D call: TRBD1 (5 bases). The CDR3 is 15 amino acids. V lost 0 bases and J 8 bases, leaving 17 bases between the germline ends. CDR1 and CDR2 (germline): SGHDN, FVKESK. This CDR3 reads CASSQENRPSWKQYF. The CDR3 DNA is TGTGCCAGCAGCCAAGAAAACAGGCCATCGTGGAAGCAGTACTTC.

This clonotype was found a few times. The chain employs TRBV6-1 and TRBJ2-5, with unresolved D. V dropped 3 bases and J dropped 1 base, with 6 bases sitting between them. There are 13 residues in the CDR3. Germline V gene sequence: CDR1 MNHNS, CDR2 SASEGT. The CDR3 DNA sequence: TGTGCCAGCAGTGAGGCAAGCCAAGAGACCCAGTACTTC. As protein: CASSEASQETQYF.

The rearrangement links TRBV29-1 to TRBJ1-2; no firm D call. Trimming removed 5 bases from V and 1 base from J, with 5 bases in between. The CDR3 extends over 11 amino acids. Germline-derived CDR1 and CDR2 are SQVTM and ANQGSEA. CDR3 amino acids: CSVPINYGYTF. The CDR3 DNA follows: TGCAGCGTTCCAATTAACTATGGCTACACCTTC.

This clonotype was seen at least ten times. In nucleotides, the CDR3 is TGTGCCACCAGCAGAGCTGGCAGAACCTACGAGCAGTACTTC. Its protein product is CATSRAGRTYEQYF. V gene TRBV15 combines with J gene TRBJ2-7; no clear D. The V gene lost 1 base and the J gene lost 2 bases, with 9 bases spanning the gap. CDR3 size: 14 residues. CDR1 is LNHNV, CDR2 YYDKDF, per germline (reference sequence).